One and the same sample provided the 9 T cell receptor beta chains below, sequenced in a study of T cell responses to AZD1222 COVID-19 vaccine. Only in-frame clones appear in the TCRdb table, and some are missing; sequencing was by immunoSEQ multiplex PCR. Of some 150,000 clones in the sample, around nine tenths were seen once. The source was peripheral blood, collected after recovery from COVID-19. These receptors all stem from an adult who had recovered from COVID-19.

J is TRBJ2-3 and V is TRBV29-1; 7 nucleotides align to TRBD2. The V segment lost 4 bases and the J segment 1 base; nucleotides outside the gene matches: 11. Germline V gives CDR1 SQVTM, CDR2 ANQGSEA. The CDR3 contains 16 residues. The CDR3 protein is CSVGRSGVGGTDTQYF. In DNA, the CDR3 is TGCAGCGTTGGTAGGAGCGGGGTGGGCGGCACAGATACGCAGTATTTT.

This chain connects TRBV18 to TRBJ1-5; D not certain. Trimming took off 4 bases at V and 2 bases at J, with 12 bases between the two ends. Germline CDR1 KGHSH, CDR2 LQKENI. The CDR3 is 15 amino acids. The CDR3 region is CASSRRGGGNQPQHF. CDR3 DNA: TGTGCCAGCTCACGACGGGGTGGCGGCAATCAGCCCCAGCATTTT.

This clone was seen a single time. The chain employs TRBV28 and TRBJ2-7, with 7 bases that match TRBD1. The CDR3 sequence is 12 residues long. The ends lost 6 bases at V and 7 bases at J; junction bases unmatched: 6. Looked up from germline, CDR1 is MDHEN and CDR2 is SYDVKM. CDR3 DNA sequence: TGTGCCAGCAGGCCTGACAGGGAGGAGCAGTACTTC. As protein: CASRPDREEQYF.

This chain connects TRBV11-1 to TRBJ2-7; 9 bases fit TRBD1. Germline V lookup: CDR1 SGHAT, CDR2 FQDESV (reference sequence). The CDR3 is 14 amino acids. Trimming removed 6 bases from V and 6 bases from J; junction bases left unmatched: 9. This CDR3 is CASSSRDRVSEQYF. CDR3 DNA: TGTGCCAGCAGTAGCCGGGACAGGGTCTCCGAGCAGTACTTC.

The V call is TRBV7-9, the J call TRBJ1-6; 7 nucleotides match TRBD1. This CDR3 is built from 13 residues. J lost 5 bases, V lost 10 bases, and 5 bases had no gene match. Germline CDR1 and CDR2: SEHNR and FQNEAQ (reference sequence). Here the CDR3 reads CAIPQGNNSPLHF. For the CDR3, the DNA is TGTGCCATTCCACAGGGGAATAATTCACCCCTCCACTTT.

The CDR3 nucleotides are TGTGCCAGCAGTGAAGGGTTTAGGAGTCCTAATGAAAAACTGTTTTTT. It translates to CASSEGFRSPNEKLFF. The V gene is TRBV2, the J gene TRBJ1-4, with unresolved D. The CDR3 extends over 16 amino acids. Germline CDR1 is SNHLY and CDR2 is FYNNEI. V shed 1 base and J shed 3 bases, with 12 bases lying between them.

J is TRBJ2-1 and V is TRBV11-2, with 9 bases matching TRBD1. The germline V gene has CDR1 SGHAT and CDR2 FQNNGV. Germline trimming cut 5 bases from V and 7 bases from J; bases unmatched to any gene: 6. This CDR3 contains 14 residues. This CDR3 is CASSPGTGLNEQFF. The CDR3 bases are TGTGCCAGCAGCCCGGGGACAGGGTTGAATGAGCAGTTCTTC.

J is TRBJ2-3 and V is TRBV19, with a possible D match to TRBD2 (6 bases). In germline, CDR1 is LNHDA, CDR2 SQIVND (reference sequence). The CDR3 runs 18 residues. Deletions cut 4 bases from V and 0 bases from J, with 20 bases between. The CDR3 is CASSKGRAEGASTDTQYF. DNA of the CDR3: TGTGCCAGTAGTAAGGGACGGGCGGAGGGTGCTAGCACAGATACGCAGTATTTT.

The genes are TRBV2 and TRBJ1-5; weak D call: TRBD1 (5 bases). Germline CDR1 is SNHLY and CDR2 is FYNNEI. The V end was cut by 6 bases, the J end by 4 bases, with 10 bases between. The CDR3 is 13 amino acids. CDR3 amino acids: CASRGGRNQPQHF. The CDR3 DNA reads as TGTGCCAGCAGGGGGGGACGGAATCAGCCCCAGCATTTT.